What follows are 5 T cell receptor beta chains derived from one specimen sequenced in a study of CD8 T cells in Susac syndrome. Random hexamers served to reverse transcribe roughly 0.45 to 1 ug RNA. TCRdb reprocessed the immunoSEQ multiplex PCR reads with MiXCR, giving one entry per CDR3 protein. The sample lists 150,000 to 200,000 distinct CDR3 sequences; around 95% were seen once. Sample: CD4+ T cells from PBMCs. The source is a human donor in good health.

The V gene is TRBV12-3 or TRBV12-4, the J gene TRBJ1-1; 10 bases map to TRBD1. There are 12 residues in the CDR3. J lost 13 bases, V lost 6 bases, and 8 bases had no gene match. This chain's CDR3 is CASRPGQGIVFF. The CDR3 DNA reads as TGTGCCAGCAGGCCGGGACAGGGGATTGTTTTCTTT.

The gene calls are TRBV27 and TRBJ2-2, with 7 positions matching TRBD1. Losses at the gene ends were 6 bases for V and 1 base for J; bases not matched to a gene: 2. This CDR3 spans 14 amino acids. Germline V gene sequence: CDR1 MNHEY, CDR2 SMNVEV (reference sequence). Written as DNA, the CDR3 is TGTGCCAGCAGAACAGGGGAGAACACCGGGGAGCTGTTTTTT. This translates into CASRTGENTGELFF.

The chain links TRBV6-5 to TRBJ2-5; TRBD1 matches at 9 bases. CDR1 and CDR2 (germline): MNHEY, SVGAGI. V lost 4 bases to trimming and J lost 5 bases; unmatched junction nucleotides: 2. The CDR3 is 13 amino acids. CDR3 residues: CASSSGTGETQYF. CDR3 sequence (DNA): TGTGCCAGCAGTTCCGGGACAGGGGAGACCCAGTACTTC.

Here the CDR3 DNA reads TGTGCCAGCAGCCAAGATAGTAGCGGGGGAAACATTCAGTACTTC. Its protein product is CASSQDSSGGNIQYF. The chain recombines TRBV3-1 with TRBJ2-4; TRBD2 matches at 9 bases. This CDR3 contains 15 residues. Germline CDR1 reads LGHDT; CDR2 reads YNNKEL (reference sequence). V lost 0 bases, J lost 6 bases, and 3 bases stayed unmatched.

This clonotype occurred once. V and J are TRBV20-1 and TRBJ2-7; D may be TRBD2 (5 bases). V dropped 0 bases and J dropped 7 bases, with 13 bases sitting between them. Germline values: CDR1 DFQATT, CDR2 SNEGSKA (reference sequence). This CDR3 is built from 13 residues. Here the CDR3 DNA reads TGCAGTGCTAGAGATAGGATCTCGGGGGAGCAGTACTTC. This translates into CSARDRISGEQYF.